Below, 20 T cell receptor beta chains from the same sample are listed, as sequenced in a study of vaccination and CD4 T cells after COVID-19. No cognate antigen is known for these TCRs. Specified treatment: roughly 11-day PBMC culture with coronavirus spike peptide pools or control peptides (ViraFEST assay). At the Johns Hopkins FTIC core, DNA taken from cultured CD4+ T cells was sequenced by way of the Oncomine TCR Beta short-read assay. TCRdb ran MiXCR on the PCR reads and lists one entry per CDR3 protein. The profile covers tens of thousands of distinct CDR3 sequences, with 67% appearing a single time and 15% to 20% taken by the ten largest. The starting material was CD4+ T cells from blood, cultured in vitro, obtained after SARS-CoV-2 vaccination. The origin of the receptors is a human donor who received a COVID-19 vaccine.

This clonotype was detected a few times. The gene calls are TRBV30 and TRBJ1-2; D gene uncertain. With 0 bases removed from V and 8 bases from J, the gap between germline ends came to 10 bases. The CDR3 is made up of 12 amino acids. The germline V gene has CDR1 GTSNPN and CDR2 SVGIG (reference sequence). CDR3 in DNA: TGTGCCTGGAGTGTAACGGAAGTAGGCTACACCTTC. The encoded protein is CAWSVTEVGYTF.

This clonotype was detected a few times. J is TRBJ1-5 and V is TRBV11-2; tentatively, D is TRBD1 (5 bases). Germline-derived CDR1 and CDR2 are SGHAT and FQNNGV. Trimming removed 1 base from V and 5 bases from J, with 9 bases in between. This CDR3 has 14 amino acids. In DNA form, the CDR3 reads TGTGCCAGCAGCTTAGCAGGGAGGGATCAGCCCCAGCATTTT. It encodes CASSLAGRDQPQHF.

The gene calls are TRBV12-3 or TRBV12-4 and TRBJ2-5; either TRBD1 or TRBD2 may supply D (5 bases each). Trimming took 3 bases from V and 2 from J, leaving 22 bases between them. This CDR3 has 18 residues. The CDR3 spells CASSFSSWGLGRQETQYF. CDR3 nucleotides: TGTGCCAGCAGTTTTAGCAGCTGGGGGTTGGGACGGCAAGAGACCCAGTACTTC.

J is TRBJ2-3 and V is TRBV25-1, with D possibly TRBD2 on 5 matching bases. There are 15 residues in the CDR3. Germline V gene lookup returns CDR1 MGHDK and CDR2 SYGVNS. Trimming pared 2 bases from V and 2 bases from J, leaving 11 bases between. Here the CDR3 DNA reads TGTGCCAGCAGTGAAGGAGGATTATCCACAGATACGCAGTATTTT. Translation: CASSEGGLSTDTQYF. The full variable domain, rest sourced from reference TRBV25-1 and TRBJ2-3, is EADIYQTPRYLVIGTGKKITLECSQTMGHDKMYWYQQDPGMELHLIHYSYGVNSTEKGDLSSESTVSRIRTEHFPLTLESARPSHTSQYLCASSEGGLSTDTQYFGPGTRLTVL.

The V and J genes are TRBV5-1 and TRBJ1-4; D not certain. The CDR3 has 15 residues. With 0 bases removed from V and 5 bases from J, the gap between germline ends came to 11 bases. Per the germline V gene, CDR1 is SGHRS and CDR2 is YFSETQ. The CDR3 coding sequence is TGCGCCAGCAGCTTGGACGGCCGGACGAATGAAAAACTGTTTTTT. Residues: CASSLDGRTNEKLFF. Based on the CDR3 plus reference TRBV5-1 and TRBJ1-4, the full variable domain is KAGVTQTPRYLIKTRGQQVTLSCSPISGHRSVSWYQQTPGQGLQFLFEYFSETQRNKGNFPGRFSGRQFSNSRSEMNVSTLELGDSALYLCASSLDGRTNEKLFFGSGTQLSVL.

A few counts support this clonotype. The genes are TRBV30 and TRBJ1-2; 8 positions agree with TRBD1. This CDR3 region has 14 residues. Losses at the gene ends were 0 bases for V and 6 bases for J; bases not matched to a gene: 6. Per the germline V gene, CDR1 is GTSNPN and CDR2 is SVGIG (reference sequence). The CDR3 DNA reads as TGTGCCTGGAGTGTACAGACAGGGGTCGATGGCTACACCTTC. This gives the protein CAWSVQTGVDGYTF.

This clonotype has more than one count but fewer than ten. The chain has TRBV2 and TRBJ2-7, with 9 bases lining up with TRBD2. The CDR3 contains 15 residues. With 4 bases clipped from V and 1 base from J, the junction kept 5 bases outside the gene matches. CDR1 SNHLY and CDR2 FYNNEI come from the germline V gene. Written as DNA, the CDR3 is TGTGCCAGCAGTGTGGCTAGCGGGGCGTCCTACGAGCAGTACTTC. It yields the protein CASSVASGASYEQYF.

The chain recombines TRBV19 with TRBJ1-2; 7 bases agree with TRBD1. Unmatched junction bases numbered 18, after V lost 1 base and J lost 7 bases. This CDR3 comprises 18 residues. The germline gives CDR1 LNHDA, CDR2 SQIVND (reference sequence). The CDR3 sequence is CASSIGFGTGALLSGYTF. In DNA form, the CDR3 reads TGTGCCAGTAGTATAGGGTTCGGTACAGGGGCTCTCCTATCTGGCTACACCTTC.

This clonotype came up once. The chain employs TRBV7-2 and TRBJ2-2; 12 bases align to TRBD1. The germline gives CDR1 SGHTA, CDR2 FQGNSA. The CDR3 loop spans 20 amino acids. J lost 2 bases, V lost 5 bases, and 15 bases had no gene match. As DNA, the CDR3 is TGTGCCAGCAGCGCGTATCTCGGGACAGGGGGCGAAGCCAACACCGGGGAGCTGTTTTTT. As protein: CASSAYLGTGGEANTGELFF.

The V call is TRBV11-1, the J call TRBJ1-5; 7 bases line up with TRBD1. CDR3 length: 17 amino acids. CDR1 SGHAT and CDR2 FQDESV come from the germline V gene (reference sequence). The J segment lost 3 bases and the V segment lost 6 bases, leaving 14 bases of the junction unmatched. CDR3 sequence: CASSVNRGFFDNQPQHF. CDR3 nucleotides: TGTGCCAGCAGTGTCAACAGGGGTTTTTTCGACAATCAGCCCCAGCATTTT. Filled out from reference TRBV11-1 and TRBJ1-5, the complete variable domain reads EAEVAQSPRYKITEKSQAVAFWCDPISGHATLYWYRQILGQGPELLVQFQDESVVDDSQLPKDRFSAERLKGVDSTLKIQPAELGDSAMYLCASSVNRGFFDNQPQHFGDGTRLSIL.

This chain links TRBV10-1 with TRBJ2-7; 9 nucleotides align to TRBD1. The CDR3 loop spans 13 amino acids. Per germline, CDR1 WNHNN and CDR2 SYGVQD (reference sequence). Losses at the gene ends were 6 bases for V and 6 bases for J; bases not matched to a gene: 6. The CDR3 is CASSGQGWREQYF. Written as DNA, the CDR3 is TGCGCCAGCAGCGGACAGGGGTGGCGCGAGCAGTACTTC.

This chain uses TRBV7-9 with TRBJ2-1; TRBD2 agrees at 7 bases. The CDR3 runs 15 residues. With 1 base clipped from V and 6 bases from J, the junction kept 6 bases outside the gene matches. Germline V gene lookup returns CDR1 SEHNR and CDR2 FQNEAQ (reference sequence). The CDR3 protein is CASSLGGGSFNEQFF. CDR3 coding DNA: TGTGCCAGCAGCTTAGGCGGGGGTTCTTTCAATGAGCAGTTCTTC.

The chain uses TRBV7-9 and TRBJ2-1; D tentatively reads TRBD1 or TRBD2 (5 bases each). Germline V gene data show CDR1 as SEHNR and CDR2 as FQNEAQ (reference sequence). CDR3 length: 19 residues. Trimming removed 5 bases at V and 0 bases at J, with 23 bases between. The CDR3 here is CASSLRDPVLKSSYNEQFF. Here the CDR3 DNA reads TGTGCCAGCAGCCTCCGGGACCCCGTTCTCAAAAGCTCCTACAATGAGCAGTTCTTC.

The genes are TRBV20-1 and TRBJ1-5; unclear D gene. CDR1 is DFQATT, CDR2 SNEGSKA, per germline (reference sequence). This CDR3 has 16 amino acids. V was clipped by 3 bases and J by 7 bases, with 22 bases between them. The CDR3 DNA is TGCAGTGCTAGTAGAGGGTCCAATTTCCTTGGCCAGCCCCAGCATTTT. Protein: CSASRGSNFLGQPQHF.

As to this clonotype: A junction boundary mismatches the germline segment, possibly from a read error. This chain uses TRBV20-1 with TRBJ2-5; the D call may be TRBD1 or TRBD2 (7 bases each). This CDR3 has 16 amino acids. Germline assignment: CDR1 DFQATT and CDR2 SNEGSKA (reference sequence). CDR3 nucleotides: TGCGGTGCTATTGCCAGGGGGGCGGGGGTCCAAGAGACCCAGTACTTC. Its protein is CGAIARGAGVQETQYF.

The sample holds a few counts of this clonotype. This chain joins TRBV20-1 and TRBJ1-6, with 8 bases identical to TRBD1. CDR3 length: 13 amino acids. The V segment lost 5 bases and the J segment 9 bases; nucleotides outside the gene matches: 6. In germline, CDR1 is DFQATT, CDR2 SNEGSKA (reference sequence). CDR3 nucleotide sequence: TGCAGTGCTTCCGACAGGGGTGGTTCACCCCTCCACTTT. Translation: CSASDRGGSPLHF.

V and J are TRBV12-3 or TRBV12-4 and TRBJ2-5; D possibly corresponds to TRBD2 (5 bases). Trimming took 5 bases from V and 5 from J, leaving 15 bases between them. The CDR3 runs to 14 residues. This CDR3 reads CASSPGPRGETQYF. CDR3 coding DNA: TGTGCCAGCAGTCCAGGCCCCAGAGGGGAGACCCAGTACTTC.

The rearrangement joins TRBV27 to TRBJ1-2; possible D gene TRBD1, 6 bases. This CDR3 has 14 amino acids. CDR1 and CDR2 (germline): MNHEY, SMNVEV (reference sequence). With 3 bases removed from V and 7 bases from J, the gap between germline ends came to 15 bases. The CDR3 DNA reads TGTGCCAGCAGTTTTCAGGTCGGGGGGCTTGGCTACACCTTC. This translates into CASSFQVGGLGYTF.

The chain joins TRBV14 to TRBJ1-2; D not resolved. The germline V gene has CDR1 SGHDN and CDR2 FVKESK. The CDR3 sequence is 14 residues long. V lost 3 bases to trimming and J lost 4 bases, with 12 bases between them. Here the CDR3 reads CASSQGNTGYGYTF. The CDR3 DNA follows: TGTGCCAGCAGCCAGGGGAATACGGGCTATGGCTACACCTTC.

The rearrangement links TRBV20-1 to TRBJ1-1, with 7 positions matching TRBD1. Per the germline V gene, CDR1 is DFQATT and CDR2 is SNEGSKA (reference sequence). V was pared by 0 bases and J by 7 bases, with 8 bases of the junction left unmatched. The CDR3 has 14 residues. CDR3 DNA sequence: TGCAGTGCTAGAGAGATAGGAGGGGACAGTGAAGCTTTCTTT. Translated, it gives CSAREIGGDSEAFF.